The 22 T cell receptor beta chains below come from one sample, sequenced in a study of cytomegalovirus exposure and HLA in healthy donors. The PCR contained 60 Vbeta and 13 Jbeta primers. Generated by immunoSEQ multiplex PCR, the TCRdb table keeps only in-frame clones and is missing some. This table holds 49,000 or so clones, 65% to 85% found once. Sequenced sample: PBMCs. The receptors originated from a boy younger than 18 in good health and CMV-seropositive.

V and J are TRBV11-2 and TRBJ1-1; no clear D gene. V was clipped by 3 bases and J by 5 bases, with 13 bases between them. Germline CDR1 is SGHAT and CDR2 is FQNNGV. This CDR3 has 14 amino acids. The CDR3 protein is CASSFSSHTTEAFF. The DNA of the CDR3 is TGTGCCAGCAGCTTTTCGAGCCATACGACTGAAGCTTTCTTT. The whole variable domain, filled in from reference TRBV11-2 and TRBJ1-1, reads EAGVAQSPRYKIIEKRQSVAFWCNPISGHATLYWYQQILGQGPKLLIQFQNNGVVDDSQLPKDRFSAERLKGVDSTLKIQPAKLEDSAVYLCASSFSSHTTEAFFGQGTRLTVV.

This clone occurred once. The chain recombines TRBV7-2 with TRBJ2-7, with TRBD1 matching over 7 bases. Trimming at V came to 1 base and at J to 0 bases, leaving 6 bases not matched to a gene. CDR1 SGHTA and CDR2 FQGNSA come from the germline V gene. The CDR3 has 16 residues. The CDR3 DNA reads as TGTGCCAGCAGCTTAGTGGGGACAGCTTCCTCCTACGAGCAGTACTTC. Encoded protein: CASSLVGTASSYEQYF.

The rearrangement joins TRBV5-1 to TRBJ2-5; 7 positions agree with TRBD1. The tail of the sequence fits TRBJ2-7 better, so the J call may be wrong. CDR1 and CDR2 (germline): SGHRS, YFSETQ. The CDR3 loop spans 15 amino acids. The CDR3 spells CASSNGIAGGYEQYF. CDR3 sequence (DNA): TGCGCCAGCAGCAATGGGATTGCAGGGGGCTACGAGCAGTACTTC.

A few counts support this clone. Additional DNA sequences in this sample encode the identical CDR3. The chain uses TRBV7-2 and TRBJ2-2; 8 bases are shared with TRBD1. This CDR3 contains 14 residues. CDR1 is SGHTA, CDR2 FQGNSA, per germline. With 6 bases clipped from V and 5 bases from J, the junction kept 5 bases outside the gene matches. In DNA, the CDR3 is TGTGCCAGCAGAGTCAGGGGGCGAACCGGGGAGCTGTTTTTT. Translated: CASRVRGRTGELFF.

Worth noting for this clone: The sample contains more than one DNA sequence encoding this CDR3. V gene TRBV4-1 combines with J gene TRBJ2-5, with D perhaps TRBD2 (5 bases). The V end was cut by 3 bases, the J end by 2 bases, with 13 bases between. This CDR3 is 15 amino acids long. CDR1 and CDR2 (germline): MGHRA, YSYEKL. The CDR3: CASSHPRSGQETQYF. CDR3 in DNA: TGCGCCAGCAGCCACCCTAGGAGCGGACAAGAGACCCAGTACTTC.

This clone was seen only once. V usage is TRBV6-6 and J usage is TRBJ1-2; no definite D call. Trimming cost V 6 bases and J 4 bases, with 12 bases left between them. Germline V gives CDR1 MNHNY, CDR2 SVGAGI (reference sequence). The CDR3 length is 13 residues. The CDR3 is CASSHGRVYGYTF. The CDR3 DNA is TGTGCCAGCAGCCATGGTCGGGTCTATGGCTACACCTTC.

This clone was observed a handful of times. This chain connects TRBV7-9 to TRBJ2-7; D not certain. The V gene lost 7 bases and the J gene lost 1 base, with 14 bases spanning the gap. The CDR3 runs 14 residues. Germline CDR1 SEHNR, CDR2 FQNEAQ (reference sequence). CDR3 sequence reads: CASTDPGLSYEQYF. CDR3 nucleotides: TGTGCCAGCACCGATCCGGGTCTATCCTACGAGCAGTACTTC.

The chain couples TRBV15 to TRBJ1-5; D is undetermined. The CDR3 sequence is 14 residues long. CDR1 is LNHNV and CDR2 is YYDKDF in the germline V gene (reference sequence). V shed 5 bases and J shed 5 bases, with 13 bases lying between them. This chain's CDR3 is CATSPSANYQPQHF. In DNA, the CDR3 is TGTGCCACCAGCCCGAGCGCGAATTATCAGCCCCAGCATTTT.

The J gene is TRBJ2-1, the V gene TRBV7-9, with 15 bases aligning to TRBD2. The V gene end was trimmed by 4 bases and the J gene end by 2 bases; junction bases not matched to a gene: 9. CDR3 length: 19 amino acids. Germline values: CDR1 SEHNR, CDR2 FQNEAQ (reference sequence). The DNA for the CDR3 is TGTGCCAGCAGCTACCGAGGGACTAGCGGGGGGTCGGCCTACAATGAGCAGTTCTTC. It yields the protein CASSYRGTSGGSAYNEQFF.

The chain carries TRBV25-1 and TRBJ1-6; 9 bases map to TRBD1. This CDR3 has 13 residues. Germline V gene sequence: CDR1 MGHDK, CDR2 SYGVNS. With V trimmed by 4 bases and J by 10 bases, 2 bases remained unmatched. As DNA, the CDR3 is TGTGCCAGCAGTGTTACAGGGGGCTCACCCCTCCACTTT. Amino acids: CASSVTGGSPLHF.

In DNA form, the CDR3 reads TGCGCCAGCAGTCTTAATGCAACTAATGAAAAACTGTTTTTT. The encoded protein is CASSLNATNEKLFF. The chain couples TRBV23-1 to TRBJ1-4; no clear D. TRBV23-1 is an ORF, and what it does is uncertain. The ends were cut back, 4 bases at V and 0 bases at J, with 6 bases in the middle. The CDR3 covers 14 residues.

The genes are TRBV2 and TRBJ2-7; 8 bases are a match to TRBD2. CDR1 SNHLY and CDR2 FYNNEI come from the germline V gene. This CDR3 has 18 amino acids. J was trimmed by 1 base and V by 4 bases; bases with no gene match: 15. CDR3 coding DNA: TGTGCCAGCAGTGTCCAGGGACTAGGAGTGGGATCGTCCTACGAGCAGTACTTC. Translating it yields CASSVQGLGVGSSYEQYF.

The CDR3 here is CASSESRTGLSEAFF. CDR3 bases: TGTGCCAGCAGCGAATCTAGGACAGGGCTCTCTGAAGCTTTCTTT. This chain uses TRBV2 with TRBJ1-1; the match to TRBD1 covers 8 bases. The length of the CDR3 is 15 residues. The J segment lost 6 bases and the V segment lost 6 bases, leaving 12 bases of the junction unmatched. The V gene's germline CDR1 is SNHLY and CDR2 FYNNEI.

The J gene is TRBJ2-7, the V gene TRBV6-5; the D is unclear. V was cut by 5 bases and J by 3 bases, with 5 bases left in between. CDR3 length: 11 amino acids. Germline values: CDR1 MNHEY, CDR2 SVGAGI. CDR3 amino acids: CASSRLYEQYF. In nucleotides, the CDR3 is TGTGCCAGCAGTCGTCTCTACGAGCAGTACTTC.

The chain links TRBV27 to TRBJ2-1; D is perhaps TRBD1 (5 bases). The length of the CDR3 is 14 residues. Trimming removed 2 bases at V and 8 bases at J, with 13 bases between. Germline V lookup: CDR1 MNHEY, CDR2 SMNVEV (reference sequence). The CDR3 nucleotides read TGTGCCAGCAGTTTAAGGGGCCGAAGTGATGAGCAGTTCTTC. Its protein product is CASSLRGRSDEQFF.

CDR3 bases: TGTGCCAGCAGCTTAAGCCGGGGGGCCTCCTACAATGAGCAGTTCTTC. Translation: CASSLSRGASYNEQFF. The chain couples TRBV7-3 to TRBJ2-1; perhaps TRBD2 as D (7 bases). The CDR3 consists of 16 residues. Germline assignment: CDR1 SGHTA and CDR2 FQGTGA. The V gene lost 1 base and the J gene lost 0 bases, with 10 bases spanning the gap.

The table lists this clone with a few counts. This chain connects TRBV7-9 to TRBJ1-4; 8 bases are shared with TRBD1. The CDR3 spans 15 residues. Per the germline V gene, CDR1 is SEHNR and CDR2 is FQNEAQ (reference sequence). Trimming took 5 bases from V and 5 from J; bases not matched to a gene: 7. The CDR3 is CASSGPGQANEKLFF. CDR3 in DNA: TGTGCCAGCAGCGGGCCGGGACAGGCCAATGAAAAACTGTTTTTT.

The chain has TRBV6-1 and TRBJ2-5; no reliable D call. CDR1 and CDR2 (germline): MNHNS, SASEGT. The V gene lost 1 base and the J gene lost 1 base, with 10 bases spanning the gap. This CDR3 has 15 amino acids. CDR3 DNA: TGTGCCAGCAGTGAAGAAGTAAGGAGCCAAGAGACCCAGTACTTC. Amino acids: CASSEEVRSQETQYF.

The rearrangement joins TRBV29-1 to TRBJ2-2, with 8 nucleotides matching TRBD2. The CDR3 is 16 amino acids. J gave up 3 bases and V 0 bases, and 6 bases lay outside the gene matches. The V gene's germline CDR1 is SQVTM and CDR2 ANQGSEA. In DNA form, the CDR3 reads TGCAGCGTTGAAGATCTTCGGGGGGGTGACACCGGGGAGCTGTTTTTT. Translating gives CSVEDLRGGDTGELFF.

V gene TRBV6-5 combines with J gene TRBJ1-2; D is perhaps TRBD1 (6 bases). The CDR3 totals 16 residues. Germline values: CDR1 MNHEY, CDR2 SVGAGI. The V end lost 2 bases, the J end lost 0 bases, and 13 bases lay between the germline ends. DNA of the CDR3: TGTGCCAGCAGTTACGGTTGGGGGCTTGCTAACTATGGCTACACCTTC. Protein: CASSYGWGLANYGYTF.

Here the CDR3 reads CSGAGHNEQFF. The CDR3 DNA is TGCAGCGGCGCGGGGCACAATGAGCAGTTCTTC. This chain connects TRBV20-1 to TRBJ2-1, with a tentative D call TRBD2 (6 bases). Germline V gives CDR1 DFQATT, CDR2 SNEGSKA (reference sequence). This CDR3 has 11 residues.

The CDR3 loop is CASSPGGYGYTF. The CDR3, as DNA: TGTGCCAGTAGTCCAGGGGGCTATGGCTACACCTTC. The rearrangement uses TRBV19 and TRBJ1-2; the match to TRBD1 covers 7 bases. With V trimmed by 5 bases and J by 4 bases, 1 base remained unmatched. The CDR3 covers 12 residues. Germline-derived CDR1 and CDR2 are LNHDA and SQIVND (reference sequence).